Each of the 24 T cell receptor beta chains below was sequenced from the same sample in a study of blood T cells in healthy people across ages. It was with a sample-barcoded 5' primer and a J-beta primer mix that a second PCR of about 6 to 12 cycles was run. Each CDR3 protein gets one entry after TCRdb re-called the 5' RACE reads with MiXCR. The sample comprises hundreds of thousands of distinct CDR3 sequences, around two fifths of which are singletons, and around 30% rests with the top ten. Source material: blood. The origin of the receptors is an elderly man in good health.

The gene calls are TRBV20-1 and TRBJ2-5; D call uncertain. Between the trimmed V and J ends, which lost 3 bases and 1 base, there was a span of 15 bases. The CDR3 contains 15 residues. Germline-derived CDR1 and CDR2 are DFQATT and SNEGSKA (reference sequence). The chain's CDR3 is CSASRRLWGQETQYF. The DNA for the CDR3 is TGCAGTGCTAGCCGCAGATTGTGGGGCCAAGAGACCCAGTACTTC.

In its sample, this clonotype was seen a few times. The chain has TRBV10-3 and TRBJ2-3, with 8 bases matching TRBD2. The CDR3 sequence is 15 residues long. Germline CDR1 is ENHRY and CDR2 is SYGVKD. V shed 8 bases and J 6 bases; nucleotides not matched to a gene: 13. DNA of the CDR3: TGTGCCATCGGGCTAGCGGGCATTGGGCCCGATACGCAGTATTTT. This gives the protein CAIGLAGIGPDTQYF.

This chain uses TRBV12-3 or TRBV12-4 with TRBJ2-3; no definite D call. V was shortened by 6 bases and J by 2 bases, with 9 bases between the two germline ends. The CDR3 has 13 residues. The CDR3 coding sequence is TGTGCCAGCAGATATGGGTCCACAGATACGCAGTATTTT. It translates to CASRYGSTDTQYF.

This clonotype was counted between two and nine times. This chain links TRBV24-1 with TRBJ2-7, with 7 bases that match TRBD1. V trimming: 9 bases; J trimming: 0 bases; junction bases outside the gene matches: 7. Germline V CDR1 and CDR2: KGHDR, SFDVKD. The length of the CDR3 is 14 residues. The CDR3 DNA is TGTGCCACCGGACGGGGACAGAGCTCCTACGAGCAGTACTTC. Protein: CATGRGQSSYEQYF.

The chain joins TRBV5-1 to TRBJ2-5; 8 positions agree with TRBD1. The CDR3 is made up of 14 amino acids. Unmatched junction bases numbered 12, after V lost 3 bases and J lost 11 bases. The germline V gene has CDR1 SGHRS and CDR2 YFSETQ. This CDR3 reads CASSWQGAYNEQYF. For the CDR3, the DNA is TGCGCCAGCAGCTGGCAGGGGGCGTACAATGAGCAGTACTTC.

The chain employs TRBV12-3 or TRBV12-4 and TRBJ1-5, with D hard to call. The CDR3 covers 14 residues. V dropped 3 bases and J dropped 7 bases, with 13 bases sitting between them. CDR3 loop: CASSFNRGGQPQHF. CDR3 nucleotides: TGTGCCAGCAGTTTTAATAGAGGAGGGCAGCCCCAGCATTTT.

The chain couples TRBV4-2 to TRBJ2-5; TRBD2 matches at 16 bases. V lost 4 bases to trimming and J lost 11 bases; unmatched junction nucleotides: 10. Germline loops: CDR1 LGHNA, CDR2 YNFKEQ. The CDR3 covers 16 residues. CDR3 bases: TGTGCCAGCAGCCCTGAAGGGACTAGCGGGAGGGATGAGCAGTACTTC. Its translation is CASSPEGTSGRDEQYF.

The chain employs TRBV27 and TRBJ1-4; a weak D match, TRBD1 (5 bases). CDR1 is MNHEY and CDR2 is SMNVEV in the germline V gene (reference sequence). The V end lost 7 bases, the J end lost 2 bases, and 17 bases lay between the germline ends. The CDR3 runs 16 residues. The CDR3 protein is CASTPGGVSTNEKLFF. In DNA form, the CDR3 reads TGTGCCAGCACCCCCGGAGGGGTTAGTACTAATGAAAAACTGTTTTTT. Together with reference TRBV27 and TRBJ1-4, the CDR3 gives the full variable domain: EAQVTQNPRYLITVTGKKLTVTCSQNMNHEYMSWYRQDPGLGLRQIYYSMNVEVTDKGDVPEGYKVSRKEKRNFPLILESPSPNQTSLYFCASTPGGVSTNEKLFFGSGTQLSVL.

The chain recombines TRBV5-6 with TRBJ2-6; TRBD1 might be the D (5 bases). The V end was cut by 3 bases, the J end by 2 bases, with 9 bases between. Germline V gene lookup returns CDR1 SGHDT and CDR2 YYEEEE. The CDR3 totals 15 residues. CDR3 sequence reads: CASSYQGTGANVLTF. For the CDR3, the DNA is TGTGCCAGCAGCTATCAGGGTACTGGGGCCAACGTCCTGACTTTC.

The gene calls are TRBV20-1 and TRBJ1-2, with 8 nucleotides matching TRBD1. Trimming took 5 bases from V and 1 from J; bases not matched to a gene: 12. Per the germline V gene, CDR1 is DFQATT and CDR2 is SNEGSKA (reference sequence). The CDR3 has 16 amino acids. The CDR3 DNA reads TGCAGTGCTGAAGGATCCGGGACAGGTGATAACTATGGCTACACCTTC. Protein sequence: CSAEGSGTGDNYGYTF.

The V call is TRBV7-2, the J call TRBJ1-2; D is perhaps TRBD1 (5 bases). This CDR3 has 15 residues. Germline CDR1 and CDR2: SGHTA and FQGNSA. Trimming removed 0 bases at V and 6 bases at J, with 14 bases between. The CDR3 reads CASSLALGAQHGYTF. CDR3 DNA: TGTGCCAGCAGCTTAGCGCTAGGGGCGCAGCATGGCTACACCTTC. The complete variable domain, with remaining parts taken from reference TRBV7-2 and TRBJ1-2, reads GAGVSQSPSNKVTEKGKDVELRCDPISGHTALYWYRQSLGQGLEFLIYFQGNSAPDKSGLPSDRFSAERTGGSVSTLTIQRTQQEDSAVYLCASSLALGAQHGYTFGSGTRLTVV.

The chain uses TRBV20-1 and TRBJ2-7; 8 bases agree with TRBD1. Germline CDR1 reads DFQATT; CDR2 reads SNEGSKA (reference sequence). The CDR3 consists of 13 residues. J gave up 0 bases and V 3 bases, and 1 base lay outside the gene matches. CDR3 sequence reads: CSASTGGSYEQYF. CDR3 nucleotides: TGCAGTGCTAGCACAGGGGGCTCCTACGAGCAGTACTTC.

The chain is built from TRBV7-3 and TRBJ1-1; D possibly corresponds to TRBD1 (5 bases). With 0 bases removed from V and 8 bases from J, the gap between germline ends came to 10 bases. The CDR3 loop spans 13 amino acids. Germline V gene data show CDR1 as SGHTA and CDR2 as FQGTGA. CDR3 protein: CASSLTWDSEAFF. The CDR3 DNA follows: TGTGCCAGCAGCTTAACGTGGGACTCCGAAGCTTTCTTT.

The CDR3 nucleotides read TGTGCCAGCAGCCAAGATACGGGTGTAACTAATGAAAAACTGTTTTTT. Translating gives CASSQDTGVTNEKLFF. V and J are TRBV14 and TRBJ1-4; no reliable D call. Germline V gene sequence: CDR1 SGHDN, CDR2 FVKESK. Deletions cut 0 bases from V and 1 base from J, with 9 bases between. This CDR3 has 16 amino acids.

The rearrangement uses TRBV29-1 and TRBJ1-1; D is ambiguous. The germline gives CDR1 SQVTM, CDR2 ANQGSEA. This CDR3 has 10 residues. Trimming took 6 bases from V and 0 from J, leaving 2 bases between them. This chain's CDR3 is CSVMNTEAFF. CDR3 coding DNA: TGCAGCGTGATGAACACTGAAGCTTTCTTT.

The CDR3, as DNA: TGTGCCAGCAGTGACAGCGACAGGGGTAGCAATCAGCCCCAGCATTTT. It specifies CASSDSDRGSNQPQHF. The rearrangement joins TRBV6-1 to TRBJ1-5; TRBD1 matches 8 bases. Germline lookup yields CDR1 MNHNS and CDR2 SASEGT. V trimming: 3 bases; J trimming: 0 bases; junction bases outside the gene matches: 4. The CDR3 loop spans 16 amino acids.

CDR3 coding DNA: TGTGCCACCAGTGAATACACGGACTGGGCGGGAGACACCGGGGAGCTGTTTTTT. It specifies CATSEYTDWAGDTGELFF. V is TRBV24-1 and J is TRBJ2-2, with 7 bases identical to TRBD2. Germline lookup yields CDR1 KGHDR and CDR2 SFDVKD. V gave up 4 bases and J gave up 3 bases; unmatched junction bases: 13. The CDR3 covers 18 residues.

The chain has TRBV28 and TRBJ2-3; D remains ambiguous. The germline gives CDR1 MDHEN, CDR2 SYDVKM. CDR3 length: 12 residues. With 6 bases removed from V and 5 bases from J, the gap between germline ends came to 9 bases. CDR3 amino acids: CASRLSGDTQYF. The CDR3 DNA reads TGTGCCAGCAGATTAAGTGGAGATACGCAGTATTTT. The entire variable domain, with the rest obtained from reference TRBV28 and TRBJ2-3, is as follows: DVKVTQSSRYLVKRTGEKVFLECVQDMDHENMFWYRQDPGLGLRLIYFSYDVKMKEKGDIPEGYSVSREKKERFSLILESASTNQTSMYLCASRLSGDTQYFGPGTRLTVL.

The chain joins TRBV24-1 to TRBJ2-5; D is perhaps TRBD1 or TRBD2 (5 bases each). The CDR3 is 15 residues long. Germline lookup yields CDR1 KGHDR and CDR2 SFDVKD. V was clipped by 3 bases and J by 4 bases, with 14 bases between them. CDR3 amino acids: CATSDPGSGRETQYF. Here the CDR3 DNA reads TGTGCCACCAGTGATCCTGGATCAGGGAGAGAGACCCAGTACTTC.

A remark on this clonotype: With a much larger clone just one base away, this may be a read error. The chain employs TRBV4-3 and TRBJ2-1, with D perhaps matching TRBD1 or TRBD2 (5 bases each). Germline V lookup: CDR1 LGHNA, CDR2 YSLEER. V gave up 1 base and J gave up 13 bases, with 14 bases separating them. This CDR3 has 13 residues. The DNA of the CDR3 is TGCGCCAGCAGCCAAGGGGACGGAGAGACCCAGTTCTTC. This gives the protein CASSQGDGETQFF.

This clonotype came up many times. The chain recombines TRBV29-1 with TRBJ2-3; weak D call: TRBD2 (5 bases). The CDR3 has 15 residues. Germline lookup yields CDR1 SQVTM and CDR2 ANQGSEA. The V end was cut by 0 bases, the J end by 2 bases, with 12 bases between. DNA of the CDR3: TGCAGCGTTGAAGAAGCGGCCGTGGACACAGATACGCAGTATTTT. Protein product: CSVEEAAVDTDTQYF.

This sequence joins TRBV20-1 and TRBJ1-4; D ambiguous. The CDR3 sequence is 16 residues long. V gave up 1 base and J gave up 0 bases, with 12 bases separating them. CDR1 is DFQATT and CDR2 is SNEGSKA in the germline V gene (reference sequence). In DNA form, the CDR3 reads TGCAGTGCTAGAGTCCCCCAGACCCCAACTAATGAAAAACTGTTTTTT. Its protein is CSARVPQTPTNEKLFF.

V and J are TRBV29-1 and TRBJ2-5; D gene unclear. V lost 2 bases to trimming and J lost 0 bases, with 7 bases between them. The CDR3 covers 13 residues. Germline-derived CDR1 and CDR2 are SQVTM and ANQGSEA. The CDR3 here is CSVETSYQETQYF. The CDR3 bases are TGCAGCGTTGAAACGTCGTACCAAGAGACCCAGTACTTC. The full variable domain, rest sourced from reference TRBV29-1 and TRBJ2-5, is SAVISQKPSRDICQRGTSLTIQCQVDSQVTMMFWYRQQPGQSLTLIATANQGSEATYESGFVIDKFPISRPNLTFSTLTVSNMSPEDSSIYLCSVETSYQETQYFGPGTRLLVL.

This chain connects TRBV9 to TRBJ2-3; no definite D call. This CDR3 is 14 amino acids long. Trimming removed 1 base from V and 4 bases from J, with 10 bases in between. The germline CDR1 and CDR2 sequences are SGDLS and YYNGEE. CDR3 in amino acids: CASSVRTSSDTQYF. CDR3 sequence (DNA): TGTGCCAGCAGCGTAAGAACCAGTTCAGATACGCAGTATTTT.